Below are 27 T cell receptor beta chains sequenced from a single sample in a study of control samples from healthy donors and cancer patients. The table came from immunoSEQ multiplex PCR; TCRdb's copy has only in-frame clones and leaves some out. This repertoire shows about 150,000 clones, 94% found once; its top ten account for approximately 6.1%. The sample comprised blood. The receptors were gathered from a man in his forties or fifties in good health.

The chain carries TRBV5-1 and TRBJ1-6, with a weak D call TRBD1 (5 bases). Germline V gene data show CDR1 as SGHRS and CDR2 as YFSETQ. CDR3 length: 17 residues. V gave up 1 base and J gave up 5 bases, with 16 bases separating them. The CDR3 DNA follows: TGCGCCAGCAGCTTGTTTCCGGGGCAGGGAAATAATTCACCCCTCCACTTT. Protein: CASSLFPGQGNNSPLHF.

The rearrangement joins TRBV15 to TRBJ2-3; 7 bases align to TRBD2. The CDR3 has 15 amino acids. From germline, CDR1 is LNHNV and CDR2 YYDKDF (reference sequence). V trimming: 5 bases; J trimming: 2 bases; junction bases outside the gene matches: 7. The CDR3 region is CATSGSGGITDTQYF. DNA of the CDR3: TGTGCCACCAGCGGGTCGGGGGGAATCACAGATACGCAGTATTTT.

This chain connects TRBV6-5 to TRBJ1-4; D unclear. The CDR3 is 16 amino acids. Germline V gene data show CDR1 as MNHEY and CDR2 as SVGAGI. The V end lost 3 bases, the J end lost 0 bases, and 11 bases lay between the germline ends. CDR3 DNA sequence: TGTGCCAGCAGTTATTCGGGCAGCCCAACTAATGAAAAACTGTTTTTT. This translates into CASSYSGSPTNEKLFF.

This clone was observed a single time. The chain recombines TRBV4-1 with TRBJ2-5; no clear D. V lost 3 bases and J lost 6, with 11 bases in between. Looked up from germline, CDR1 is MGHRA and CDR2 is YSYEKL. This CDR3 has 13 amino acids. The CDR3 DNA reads TGCGCCAGCAGCCATCAATCTGAGCAGACCCAGTACTTC. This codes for CASSHQSEQTQYF.

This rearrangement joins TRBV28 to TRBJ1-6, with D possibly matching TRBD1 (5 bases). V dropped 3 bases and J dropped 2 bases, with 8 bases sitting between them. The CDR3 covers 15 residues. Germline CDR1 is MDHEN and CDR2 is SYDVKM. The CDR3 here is CASSLGDPYNSPLHF. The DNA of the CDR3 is TGTGCCAGCAGTTTGGGGGACCCCTATAATTCACCCCTCCACTTT.

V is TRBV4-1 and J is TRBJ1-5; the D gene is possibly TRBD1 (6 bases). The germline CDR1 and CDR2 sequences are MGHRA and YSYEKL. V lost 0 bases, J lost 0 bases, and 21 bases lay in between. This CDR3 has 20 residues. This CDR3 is CASSQDDRALGGYSNQPQHF. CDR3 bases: TGCGCCAGCAGCCAAGATGATAGAGCGCTGGGGGGCTATAGCAATCAGCCCCAGCATTTT.

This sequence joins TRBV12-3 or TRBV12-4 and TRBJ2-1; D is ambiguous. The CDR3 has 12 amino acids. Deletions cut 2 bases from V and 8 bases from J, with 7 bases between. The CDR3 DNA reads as TGTGCCAGCAGTTTACTGGGGTATGAGCAGTTCTTC. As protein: CASSLLGYEQFF.

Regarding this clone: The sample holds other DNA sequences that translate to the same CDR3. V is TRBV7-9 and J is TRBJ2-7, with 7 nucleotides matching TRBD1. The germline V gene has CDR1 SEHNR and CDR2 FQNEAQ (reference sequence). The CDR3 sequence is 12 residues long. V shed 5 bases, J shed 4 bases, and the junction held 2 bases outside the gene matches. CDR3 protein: CASSPTGYEQYF. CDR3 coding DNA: TGTGCCAGCAGCCCGACAGGGTACGAGCAGTACTTC.

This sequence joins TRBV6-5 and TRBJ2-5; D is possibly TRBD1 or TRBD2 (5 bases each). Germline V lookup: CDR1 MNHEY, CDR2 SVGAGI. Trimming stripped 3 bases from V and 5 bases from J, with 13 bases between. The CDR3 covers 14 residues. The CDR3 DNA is TGTGCCAGCAGTTATGTGGGGGAAAGGGAGACCCAGTACTTC. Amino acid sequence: CASSYVGERETQYF.

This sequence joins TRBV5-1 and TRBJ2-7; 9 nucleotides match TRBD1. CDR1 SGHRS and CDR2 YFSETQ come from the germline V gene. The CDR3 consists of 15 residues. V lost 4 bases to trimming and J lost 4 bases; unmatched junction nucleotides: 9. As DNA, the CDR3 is TGCGCCAGCAGCGCAACCGGGACAGGGAAGTACGAGCAGTACTTC. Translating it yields CASSATGTGKYEQYF.

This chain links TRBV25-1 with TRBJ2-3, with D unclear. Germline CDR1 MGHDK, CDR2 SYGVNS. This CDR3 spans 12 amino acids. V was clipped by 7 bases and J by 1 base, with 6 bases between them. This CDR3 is CASTVGTDTQYF. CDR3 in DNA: TGTGCCAGCACCGTGGGCACAGATACGCAGTATTTT. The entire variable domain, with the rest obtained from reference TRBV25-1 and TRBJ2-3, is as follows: EADIYQTPRYLVIGTGKKITLECSQTMGHDKMYWYQQDPGMELHLIHYSYGVNSTEKGDLSSESTVSRIRTEHFPLTLESARPSHTSQYLCASTVGTDTQYFGPGTRLTVL.

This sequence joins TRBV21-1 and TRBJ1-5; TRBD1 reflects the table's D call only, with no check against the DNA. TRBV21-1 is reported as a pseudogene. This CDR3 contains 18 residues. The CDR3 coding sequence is TGTGCCAGCGTATGGACAGATCCATCACTTCGTAGCAATCAGCCCCAGCATTTT. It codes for CASVWTDPSLRSNQPQHF.

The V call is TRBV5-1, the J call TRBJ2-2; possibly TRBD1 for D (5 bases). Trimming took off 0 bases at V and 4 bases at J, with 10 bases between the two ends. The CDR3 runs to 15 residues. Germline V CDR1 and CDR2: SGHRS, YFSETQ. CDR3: CASSLGPQGTGELFF. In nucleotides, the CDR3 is TGCGCCAGCAGCTTGGGGCCCCAGGGCACCGGGGAGCTGTTTTTT.

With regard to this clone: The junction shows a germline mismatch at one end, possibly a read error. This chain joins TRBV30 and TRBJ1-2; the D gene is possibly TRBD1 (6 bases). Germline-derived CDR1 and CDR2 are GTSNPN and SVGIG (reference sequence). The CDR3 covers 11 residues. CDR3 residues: CAWSRGSGSAF. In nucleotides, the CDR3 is TGTGCCTGGAGTAGGGGGTCCGGGTCGGCCTTC.

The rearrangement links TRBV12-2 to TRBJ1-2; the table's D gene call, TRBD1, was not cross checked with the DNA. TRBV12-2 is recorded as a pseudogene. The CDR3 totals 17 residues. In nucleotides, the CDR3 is TGTGCAAGTCGCTGGGCACAGGGCCAATCGATACCTTATGGCTACACCTTC. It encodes CASRWAQGQSIPYGYTF.

The CDR3 DNA follows: TGTGCCAGTAGTATTTCACAGGGAGGAGGGACTGAAGCTTTCTTT. Translation gives CASSISQGGGTEAFF. The gene calls are TRBV19 and TRBJ1-1; TRBD1 might be the D (6 bases). The CDR3 is 15 residues long. V lost 3 bases and J 5 bases, leaving 16 bases between the germline ends. Germline V gene data show CDR1 as LNHDA and CDR2 as SQIVND (reference sequence).

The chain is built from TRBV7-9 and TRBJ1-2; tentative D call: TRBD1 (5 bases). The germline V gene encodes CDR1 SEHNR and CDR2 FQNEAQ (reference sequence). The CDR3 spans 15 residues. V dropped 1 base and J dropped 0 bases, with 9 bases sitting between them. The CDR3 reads CASSLGDGANYGYTF. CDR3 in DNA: TGTGCCAGCAGCTTAGGGGACGGTGCTAACTATGGCTACACCTTC. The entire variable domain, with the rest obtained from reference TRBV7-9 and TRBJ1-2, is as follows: DTGVSQNPRHKITKRGQNVTFRCDPISEHNRLYWYRQTLGQGPEFLTYFQNEAQLEKSRLLSDRFSAERPKGSFSTLEIQRTEQGDSAMYLCASSLGDGANYGYTFGSGTRLTVV.

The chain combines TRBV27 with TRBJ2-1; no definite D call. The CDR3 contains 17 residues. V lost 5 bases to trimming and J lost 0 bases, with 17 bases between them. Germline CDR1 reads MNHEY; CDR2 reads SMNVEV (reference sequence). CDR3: CASSTQFLQTSYNEQFF. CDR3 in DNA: TGTGCCAGCAGTACCCAGTTTTTGCAGACCTCCTACAATGAGCAGTTCTTC.

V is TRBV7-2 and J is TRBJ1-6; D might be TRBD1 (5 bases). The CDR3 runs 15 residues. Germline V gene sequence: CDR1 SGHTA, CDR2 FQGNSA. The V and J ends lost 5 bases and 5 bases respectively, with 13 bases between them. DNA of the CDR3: TGTGCCAGCAGCCTTCGTCCAGGGAATAATTCACCCCTCCACTTT. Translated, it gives CASSLRPGNNSPLHF.

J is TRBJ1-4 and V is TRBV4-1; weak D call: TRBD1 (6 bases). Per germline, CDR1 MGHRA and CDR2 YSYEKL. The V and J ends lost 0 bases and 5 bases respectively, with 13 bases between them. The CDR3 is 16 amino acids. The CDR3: CASSQDQDSRNEKLFF. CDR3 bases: TGCGCCAGCAGCCAAGATCAGGACAGCAGAAATGAAAAACTGTTTTTT.

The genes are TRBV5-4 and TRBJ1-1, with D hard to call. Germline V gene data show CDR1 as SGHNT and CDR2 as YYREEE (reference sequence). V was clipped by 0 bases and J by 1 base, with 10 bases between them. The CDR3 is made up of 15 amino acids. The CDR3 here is CASSLEFSRNTEAFF. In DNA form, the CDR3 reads TGTGCCAGCAGCTTGGAATTTTCCAGGAACACTGAAGCTTTCTTT.

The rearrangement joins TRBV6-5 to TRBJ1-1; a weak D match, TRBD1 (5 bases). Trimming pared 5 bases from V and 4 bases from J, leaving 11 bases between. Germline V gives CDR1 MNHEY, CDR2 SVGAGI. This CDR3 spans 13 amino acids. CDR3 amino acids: CASSMGGTTEAFF. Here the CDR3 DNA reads TGTGCCAGCAGTATGGGGGGAACCACTGAAGCTTTCTTT.

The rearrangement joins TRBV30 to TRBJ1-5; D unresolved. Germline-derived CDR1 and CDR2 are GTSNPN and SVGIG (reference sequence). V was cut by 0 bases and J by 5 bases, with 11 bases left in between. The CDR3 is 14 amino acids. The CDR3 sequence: CAWSVLGGHQPQHF. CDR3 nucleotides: TGTGCCTGGAGTGTACTGGGAGGGCATCAGCCCCAGCATTTT.

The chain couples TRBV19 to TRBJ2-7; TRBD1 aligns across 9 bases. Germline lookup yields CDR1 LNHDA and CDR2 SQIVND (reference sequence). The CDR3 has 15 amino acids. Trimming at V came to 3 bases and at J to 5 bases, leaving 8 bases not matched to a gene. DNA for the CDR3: TGTGCCAGTAGTATGGGACAGGGTTGGGGCGACGAGCAGTACTTC. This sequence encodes CASSMGQGWGDEQYF.

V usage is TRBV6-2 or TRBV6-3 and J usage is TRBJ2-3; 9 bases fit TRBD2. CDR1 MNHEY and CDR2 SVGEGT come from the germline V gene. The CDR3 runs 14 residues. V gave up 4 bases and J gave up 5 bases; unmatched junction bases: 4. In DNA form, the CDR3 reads TGTGCCAGCAGTTGGGGACTAGCAGGAGATACGCAGTATTTT. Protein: CASSWGLAGDTQYF.

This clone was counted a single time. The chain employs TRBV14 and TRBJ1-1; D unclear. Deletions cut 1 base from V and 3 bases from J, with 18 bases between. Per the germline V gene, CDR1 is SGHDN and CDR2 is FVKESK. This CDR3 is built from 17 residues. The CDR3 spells CASSQVRHRGWYTEAFF. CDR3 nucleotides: TGTGCCAGCAGCCAAGTAAGGCATCGAGGGTGGTACACTGAAGCTTTCTTT.

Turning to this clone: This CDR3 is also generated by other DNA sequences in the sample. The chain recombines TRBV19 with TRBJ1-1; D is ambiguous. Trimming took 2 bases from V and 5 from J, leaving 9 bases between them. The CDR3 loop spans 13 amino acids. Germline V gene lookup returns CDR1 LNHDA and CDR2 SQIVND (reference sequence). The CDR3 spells CASSIRTLTEAFF. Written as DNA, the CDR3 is TGTGCCAGTAGTATACGGACCCTAACTGAAGCTTTCTTT.